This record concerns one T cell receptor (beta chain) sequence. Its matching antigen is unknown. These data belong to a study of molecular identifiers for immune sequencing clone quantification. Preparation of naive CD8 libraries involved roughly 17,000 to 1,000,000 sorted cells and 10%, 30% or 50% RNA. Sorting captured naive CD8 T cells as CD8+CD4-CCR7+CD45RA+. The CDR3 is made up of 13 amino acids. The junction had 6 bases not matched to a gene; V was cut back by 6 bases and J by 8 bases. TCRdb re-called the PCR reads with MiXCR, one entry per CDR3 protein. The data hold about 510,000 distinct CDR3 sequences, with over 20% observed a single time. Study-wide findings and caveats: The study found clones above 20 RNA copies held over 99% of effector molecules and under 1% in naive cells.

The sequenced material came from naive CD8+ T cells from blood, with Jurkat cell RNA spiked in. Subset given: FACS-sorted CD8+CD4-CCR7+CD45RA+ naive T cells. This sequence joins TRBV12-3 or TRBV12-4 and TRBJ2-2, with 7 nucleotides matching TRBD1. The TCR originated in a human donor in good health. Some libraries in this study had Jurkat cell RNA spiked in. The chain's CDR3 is CASRNRGLGELFF. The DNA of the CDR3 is TGTGCCAGCAGAAACAGGGGCCTGGGGGAGCTGTTTTTT.